The present T cell receptor (beta chain) was sequenced within a study of cytomegalovirus exposure and HLA in healthy donors (TCRdb year 2017). For the study in its entirety: In an earlier analysis of 587 of the donors, about 260 Gb of sequence data and 90 million to 130 million unique TCR beta sequences from some 170 million T cells were reported. The study was designed to test whether signatures of past pathogen exposure could be identified by cataloging public T cell receptors. In the later analysis, no new phenotypic data were used to find candidate immune exposures; instead, reliance was placed on TCR beta sequences and their occurrence across donors. All discovery cohort repertoires had been generated using a single sequencing platform. The genetic ancestry cluster associated with self-reported Caucasian donors included roughly four fifths of the 300 to 450 genotyped donors. Across 300 to 500 genotyped donors of the cohort, an average of about 240,000 unique TCR beta nucleotide sequences per donor were sequenced, and 15% to 20% of those sequences were non-productive. Both class I and class II loci were covered by HLA typing, at four-digit resolution. In a later genetic analysis, genome-wide SNP genotypes for about three fifths of the roughly 670 donors were used, and that subset was treated as a discovery cohort. Because of strong linkage in the cohort, a few DR-DQ haplotypes were treated as single units for association and clustering. The number of typed donors differed by locus: 629-630 for A, B, C, DRB1 and DQB1; 522 for DQA1; around 610 for DPA1; and 450 to 480 for DPB1. Roughly 300 gigabases of sequencing data and 75 million to 85 million unique TCR sequences made up an early release that covered around 640 HLA-typed donors. An earlier analysis of 587 of the donors used high-throughput TCR beta sequencing to judge whether each TCR beta V gene segment behaved as functional or pseudogenic. The study used immunosequencing to profile the T cell repertoires of about 670 subjects and linked those repertoires to cytomegalovirus serostatus. To predict cytomegalovirus infection status, the study brought together high-throughput TCR immunosequencing, statistical association of individual TCRs with disease status, and machine learning. A later analysis re-analyzed previously published TCR beta repertoires from 550 to 700 donors and added high-resolution HLA genotyping to study TCR occurrence patterns. A separate validation cohort of 100 to 150 different subjects was used in addition to the approximately 700-subject first cohort. Alongside the repertoire data, information on donor age, sex, ethnicity and CMV serostatus was compiled. The study at large found these results: Because the 87-base-pair reads could not distinguish some IMGT-functional V segments, including TRBV6-2 and TRBV6-3, those segments were excluded. Three of the identified cytomegalovirus-associated TCR beta chains were confirmed in vitro to be specific for cytomegalovirus antigens. In both the original and validation cohorts, the classifier was reported to diagnose cytomegalovirus status with high specificity and sensitivity. The authors suggested that the approach could potentially be extended to other disease states and immunological phenotypes. Immune exposure information for the cohort was limited to CMV serostatus. In a later genetic analysis, fewer N-insertions in productive TCRs were reported among donors in an Asian-associated ancestry cluster than the roughly 700-donor mean. Correlated functional status among segregating V segments might reflect linkage disequilibrium, but an unknown experimental factor could not be ruled out. Strong co-occurrence of HLA alleles, especially DR and DQ, made assigning TCR associations to individual alleles difficult. Presence/absence analyses assumed roughly uniform sequencing depth across donors, an assumption that may not hold. An association between a missense DCLRE1C variant and V-gene and J-gene trimming of TCR beta chains was found in a later genetic analysis and replicated in an independent cohort. Broadly in line with IMGT annotations, most TCR beta V segments showed up in productive rearrangements about 90% or about 30% of the time in an earlier analysis of around 550 of the donors. A later analysis found that TCR association rates varied across HLA loci, with DRB1 alleles showing the most associated TCRs and HLA-C alleles the fewest. A total of around 150 TCR beta chains were listed by the study as associated with cytomegalovirus. Because counts were too low, roughly 16 rarely observed V segments, including chromosome 9 orphons, were excluded from the earlier analysis of fewer than 650 of the donors. Most CMV-associated TCR beta chains appeared to be HLA-restricted in a later analysis, and the HLA associations seemed to be driven largely by CMV exposure. A further reported finding was that TCR beta sequences accurately predicted the HLA-A and HLA-B alleles for most subjects in the first cohort. The sequencing pipeline was judged likely to have produced a cluster of highly shared sequence variants as a technical artifact. A later analysis reported that several top co-occurrence clusters appeared linked to parvovirus B19, influenza, CMV and Epstein-Barr virus. Across donors, most TCR sequences were observed very rarely, whereas some public TCRs were present in many individuals. This cohort had only TCR beta chains sequenced, and the lack of alpha or paired-chain data limited which features could be detected. Because HLA typing was unavailable for some donors at each locus, only the typed subset was used in association tests. At a false discovery rate of 0.05, a later analysis linked under 20,000 TCR beta sequences to specific HLA alleles. A later analysis found that HLA-associated TCR beta chains were more clonally expanded and had lower generation probabilities than equally common non-associated chains.

Comments on this clone: The specificity of this receptor is unknown. Base qualities are missing; no much larger clone stands one base away.

From the cysteine up to the phenylalanine, the CDR3 has a length of 15 residues. The DNA shown is the 45-base CDR3, in frame from base 1. The germline V gene provides CDR1 MDHEN and CDR2 SYDVKM. V and J are trimmed by 6 bases and 5 bases, and the gene matches miss 10 bases of the junction. The cohort comprised 670 or so healthy bone marrow donors. At the time of sampling, every cohort member was nominally healthy, though immune exposures that went unrecorded were likely present. The donor tested CMV seropositive and was one of the 289 seropositive cohort members. Each donor provided a peripheral blood sample, and peripheral blood mononuclear cells were used for TCR beta sequencing. Genomic DNA was extracted from the blood cell samples with the Qiagen DNeasy Blood Extraction Kit. The library was built by means of the immunoSEQ multiplex PCR assay. For the multiplex PCR, a mixture combining 60 forward primers for TCR Vbeta segments and 13 reverse primers for TCR Jbeta segments was used. A multiplex PCR assay on genomic DNA amplified the CDR3 region of rearranged TCR beta genes. The Illumina HiSeq System was used to sequence the amplified TCR beta libraries as 87-base-pair reads. In the source study's methods: A later analysis tallied approximately 87 million unique TCR beta chains across the 600 to 700 repertoires, and about 12 million of those chains were shared by two or more donors. A nearest-neighbor algorithm error-corrected the raw reads and collapsed the reads into unique sequences, merging closely related sequences to remove PCR and sequencing errors. Alignment of CDR3 sequences to IMGT reference sequences was used to assign V, D and J gene segments. Each retained sequence needed at least a six-nucleotide match to both a V gene segment and a J gene segment. Rearrangements were classified as productive when the CDR3 lacked stop codons and remained in frame with V and J, and all other rearrangements were classified as non-productive. Following IMGT convention, CDR3 was defined as the stretch from the second conserved V-encoded cysteine up to the conserved J-encoded phenylalanine. The earlier analysis of about 620 of the donors excluded sequences that lacked an unambiguous match to a single V gene segment. An earlier analysis of 587 of the donors called V segments functional above 56.7% productive rearrangements and segregating when the between-donor standard deviation exceeded 5%. A statistical classification framework was built to diagnose cytomegalovirus status from the catalog of TCR beta chain sequences. In a later analysis, TCR nucleotide sequences were compared against IMGT/GENE-DB human TR gene sequences so that V and J genes could be assigned. In a later analysis, CDR3 sequences and most-parsimonious VDJ recombination scenarios were assigned using the TCRdist pipeline. In a later analysis, each TCR beta chain was defined by its CDR3 amino acid sequence together with its V-gene family, and reads without a unique V-gene family were excluded. To address suspected cross-contamination and a sequencing artifact, a later analysis removed 550 to 750 highly shared, low-generation-probability nucleotide sequences. For each public chain, a later analysis derived a clonal expansion index from normalized ranks of inferred template counts within each repertoire. In a later analysis, generation probabilities were computed with a VDJ recombination model fitted to out-of-frame rearrangements, and the resulting probabilities were checked against IGoR. In a later analysis, TCR-TCR, TCR-HLA and TCR-CMV co-occurrence was scored with hypergeometric tests, and a repertoire-size bias correction was applied to TCR pairs. False discovery rates were estimated in a later analysis by permuting HLA or CMV assignments 20 times. In a later analysis, co-occurring TCRs were grouped using DBSCAN, with TCRdist sequence similarity added in when clustering inside HLA-allele-positive subsets. Repertoires with fewer than 30,000 or more than 120,000 public chains were left out of co-occurrence clustering, as were a handful of repertoires with anomalous nucleotide sharing. TCRdb carries this immuneACCESS record with in-frame sequences only. Its versions omit some clonotypes, under half of them owing to an unresolved V gene in the studies checked, with the rest unexplained. The D gene and trimming were derived from the DNA, and the V and J assignments and clone size from that table. The sample table lists approximately 160,000 clones, around 68% of them with a count of one. Around 3% of the sample is held by the ten biggest clonotypes.

Sequencing input: PBMCs. The chain is made from TRBV28 and TRBJ2-7; the junction holds 10 bases that match TRBD1. This TCR came from a woman between 40 and 55 years old in good health and CMV-seropositive. The sequence in DNA is TGTGCCAGCAGCACCGGGACAGGGGTTTGGGACGAGCAGTACTTC. It specifies CASSTGTGVWDEQYF.